By its share, the clone carrying this T cell receptor (beta chain) is medium-sized. Its antigen remains unidentified. In germline, CDR1 is SGHAT, CDR2 FQNNGV. V shed 3 bases, J shed 2 bases, and the junction held 6 bases outside the gene matches. This CDR3 contains 16 residues. The source of the sample is a study of HIV-infected children after antiretroviral therapy interruption. Whole-study context: Interruption-arm samples span weeks 0, 12, interruption end (24 or 48), and about 3 years post-study. General study findings and limits: After interruption, shared-triplet CDR3 clustering rose in three patients.

Treatment reported: PENTA 11 planned treatment interruption arm or continuous ART arm. At least 24 weeks of at least three-drug ART, in children 2 to 15 years. Unique molecular identifiers were included in an RNA-based 3' RACE TCR library. TCRdb used MiXCR to reprocess the 3' RACE reads, holding one entry per CDR3 protein. The sample holds a few thousand distinct CDR3 sequences, about 5% seen once. The source was CD45RO+ CD8+ T cells from PBMCs, pooled from several time points, collected from a donor given antiretroviral therapy, either interrupted or continuous. As for subset: memory CD8+ CD45RO+ CD45RA- T cells. This receptor was obtained from a pool of human donors with HIV. The gene calls are TRBV11-2 and TRBJ2-1; TRBD1 matches 8 bases. The CDR3 protein is CASSLTRGLAYNEQFF. The CDR3 coding sequence is TGTGCCAGCAGCTTGACCAGGGGGCTAGCCTACAATGAGCAGTTCTTC.